Here is one TCR beta chain with its context. Its target is not known. One entry per CDR3 protein, called by TCRdb with MiXCR from the 5' RACE reads. The sample consists of around 470,000 distinct CDR3 sequences, around 20% of them appearing once. These data originate in a study of T-cell memory formation after mild COVID-19. Whole-study results and caveats: Contracting CD4+ clones lay largely in CM and EM, with CD8+ ones residing in EMRA.

The CDR3 has 15 amino acids. Trimming left V 1 base short and J 3 bases short, with 10 bases between. CDR1 and CDR2 from the germline V gene are MNHEY and SMNVEV (reference sequence). The sample taken for sequencing was PBMCs or a T cell subset sorted from them (not recorded which). This sequence was found in an adult woman who had mild COVID-19 (a few samples of this study predate the infection). Cell type and time point are not known. This chain links TRBV27 with TRBJ2-1; no clear D. CDR3 bases: TGTGCCAGCAGTTTATACCAGGTCGTCTACAATGAGCAGTTCTTC. This gives the protein CASSLYQVVYNEQFF.